Detailed here is one T cell receptor beta chain. The data were taken from a study of shared clonotypes between healthy human individuals. CD45RO-negative CD8 cells positively selected for CCR7 made up the naive population, which excluded terminally differentiated effector memory CD45RA+ cells. Germline V CDR1 and CDR2: MGHRA, YSYEKL. The CDR3 has 15 amino acids. The V end was cut by 7 bases, the J end by 0 bases, with 13 bases between. The study ran the assay at deep level. Profiling relied on immunoSEQ multiplex PCR, and the TCRdb table lists in-frame clones only, not all of them. The sample consists of roughly 1,800,000 clones, about 95% of them appearing once.

The chain combines TRBV4-1 with TRBJ2-1; possible D gene TRBD1, 5 bases. The sequence derives from a man between 18 and 29 years old in good health. Sequencing was performed on naive CD8+ T cells sorted from blood. The CDR3 DNA reads as TGCGCCAGCACCCCGCGTCAGGGCTCCTACAATGAGCAGTTCTTC. Protein: CASTPRQGSYNEQFF.